The present TCR beta chain was sequenced within a study of shared clonotypes between healthy human individuals. CD8 memory merged CD45RO+ with CCR7-negative CD45RA+ TemRA cells. Findings of the study overall: A small donor pool kept down the genetic and exposure-history diversity that was represented. A handful of donors showed sharing of approximately 5% of naive CD4 clonotypes.

Some clones are missing from TCRdb's copy, which holds only in-frame ones; the method was immunoSEQ multiplex PCR. The repertoire holds some 100,000 clones, 68% seen once, with roughly 23% in the top ten. On this clone itself: The antigen is not known.

CDR3 length: 13 amino acids. Trimming left V 8 bases short and J 2 bases short, with 11 bases between. CDR1 and CDR2 from the germline V gene are MRHNA and SNTAGT. The receptor was derived from a woman in her thirties in good health. Sequenced input: memory CD8+ T cells sorted from blood. Subset denoted: CD45RO+ cells pooled with CCR7-negative TemRA cells. This chain uses TRBV6-4 with TRBJ2-3; no clear D. The CDR3 protein is CASSLRDTDTQYF. The CDR3 nucleotides read TGTGCCAGCTCCCTTAGAGACACAGATACGCAGTATTTT.